A single sample is the source of the 8 T cell receptor beta chains below, sequenced in a study of T-cell reconstitution after alpha-beta-depleted transplantation in children. Preparing the TCRbeta library involved the use of unique molecular identifiers. MiXCR, run by TCRdb on the PCR reads, gives a single entry per CDR3 protein. The sample holds around 380,000 distinct CDR3 sequences, about a tenth seen once. The sample here was PBMCs from the stem cell graft donor, taken from the stem cell graft. These receptor sequences come from a human donor who donated a stem cell graft to a child with acute myeloid leukemia.

This clonotype has ten or more counts. V gene TRBV5-1 combines with J gene TRBJ2-5, with a tentative D call TRBD2 (6 bases). Germline CDR1 SGHRS, CDR2 YFSETQ. CDR3 size: 14 residues. Trimming cost V 0 bases and J 4 bases, with 10 bases left between them. The CDR3 sequence is CASSLDRGGETQYF. The CDR3 DNA follows: TGCGCCAGCAGCTTGGATCGGGGAGGAGAGACCCAGTACTTC.

This clonotype was picked up many times. This chain uses TRBV10-3 with TRBJ1-1; maybe TRBD1 (5 bases). CDR1 ENHRY and CDR2 SYGVKD come from the germline V gene. V shed 8 bases and J shed 5 bases, with 15 bases lying between them. CDR3 size: 13 residues. This chain's CDR3 is CAIAGQRRTEAFF. In DNA, the CDR3 is TGTGCCATCGCGGGGCAGAGGAGGACTGAAGCTTTCTTT.

This clonotype was detected many times. The chain joins TRBV12-3 or TRBV12-4 to TRBJ2-5, with a possible D match to TRBD1 (5 bases). This CDR3 spans 14 amino acids. V was cut by 0 bases and J by 3 bases, with 8 bases left in between. CDR3 sequence: CASSLAGVEETQYF. Written as DNA, the CDR3 is TGTGCCAGCAGTTTAGCAGGGGTCGAAGAGACCCAGTACTTC.

The rearrangement uses TRBV5-1 and TRBJ1-5; TRBD1 agrees at 8 bases. The germline V gene has CDR1 SGHRS and CDR2 YFSETQ. The CDR3 extends over 15 amino acids. The V gene end was trimmed by 4 bases and the J gene end by 1 base; junction bases not matched to a gene: 4. The CDR3 DNA reads TGCGCCAGCAGCCGGACAGGGATGAGCAATCAGCCCCAGCATTTT. It encodes CASSRTGMSNQPQHF.

This clonotype was observed a handful of times. The gene calls are TRBV5-1 and TRBJ2-7; the match to TRBD1 covers 10 bases. The CDR3 loop spans 15 amino acids. Germline V gene lookup returns CDR1 SGHRS and CDR2 YFSETQ. V dropped 4 bases and J dropped 7; count of bases not matched to a gene: 11. The CDR3 nucleotides read TGCGCCAGCAGCACGGCGGGACAGGGGATGGGGGAGCAGTACTTC. It yields the protein CASSTAGQGMGEQYF.

A few counts support this clonotype. This chain joins TRBV5-6 and TRBJ2-3; TRBD1 is a possible D gene (6 bases). Germline loops: CDR1 SGHDT, CDR2 YYEEEE. Trimming took 0 bases from V and 5 from J, leaving 13 bases between them. This CDR3 spans 15 amino acids. The CDR3 coding sequence is TGTGCCAGCAGCTTGGTTGGGGGCAAGGGAGATACGCAGTATTTT. Translated: CASSLVGGKGDTQYF.

This clonotype came up a few times. V usage is TRBV12-3 or TRBV12-4 and J usage is TRBJ2-3; 9 positions agree with TRBD1. There are 15 residues in the CDR3. Trimming at V came to 6 bases and at J to 2 bases, leaving 6 bases not matched to a gene. The CDR3 sequence is CASSRDRDVTDTQYF. CDR3 nucleotide sequence: TGTGCCAGCAGCCGGGACAGGGATGTCACAGATACGCAGTATTTT.

This clonotype was detected a few times. The chain joins TRBV5-1 to TRBJ1-4; 7 bases match TRBD1. The germline V gene encodes CDR1 SGHRS and CDR2 YFSETQ. V was clipped by 5 bases and J by 3 bases; unmatched bases: 4. CDR3 size: 14 residues. The chain's CDR3 is CASSQDRPNEKLFF. The DNA of the CDR3 is TGCGCCAGCAGTCAGGACAGGCCTAATGAAAAACTGTTTTTT. The variable domain in full, with the rest retrieved from reference TRBV5-1 and TRBJ1-4, is KAGVTQTPRYLIKTRGQQVTLSCSPISGHRSVSWYQQTPGQGLQFLFEYFSETQRNKGNFPGRFSGRQFSNSRSEMNVSTLELGDSALYLCASSQDRPNEKLFFGSGTQLSVL.